This entry lists 25 T cell receptor beta chains sequenced from one sample in a study of OX40 agonist ivuxolimab in advanced cancers. The method was immunoSEQ multiplex PCR; TCRdb's version includes in-frame clones alone and lacks a portion of them. The sample contains almost 70,000 clones, 80% of which appear only once. Sequenced material: CD4+ or CD8+ T cells sorted from blood, taken in a trial of the OX40 agonist ivuxolimab. These receptors all stem from an adult with an advanced solid tumor such as melanoma, head and neck, liver or kidney cancer.

This chain connects TRBV18 to TRBJ1-3; D may be TRBD1 (6 bases). The CDR3 sequence is 15 residues long. The V and J ends lost 4 bases and 0 bases respectively, with 10 bases between them. From germline, CDR1 is KGHSH and CDR2 LQKENI. In DNA, the CDR3 is TGTGCCAGCTCACGCCCGACAGGCTCTGGAAACACCATATATTTT. Protein product: CASSRPTGSGNTIYF.

The chain links TRBV19 to TRBJ1-5; 7 positions match TRBD1. The V gene's germline CDR1 is LNHDA and CDR2 SQIVND (reference sequence). CDR3 length equals 16 residues. The V and J ends lost 5 bases and 0 bases, in that order; junction bases with no gene match: 7. For the CDR3, the DNA is TGTGCCAGTAGTGTTGGCAGGGGGGATAGCAATCAGCCCCAGCATTTT. Its protein is CASSVGRGDSNQPQHF.

CDR3 sequence (DNA): TGTGCCAGCTCAATACAGGACAACACTGAAGCTTTCTTT. Amino acids: CASSIQDNTEAFF. This rearrangement joins TRBV18 to TRBJ1-1; D is possibly TRBD1 (5 bases). The germline CDR1 and CDR2 sequences are KGHSH and LQKENI. The CDR3 extends over 13 amino acids. V was cut by 5 bases and J by 2 bases, with 9 bases left in between.

The chain combines TRBV2 with TRBJ2-5; 9 bases map to TRBD1. This CDR3 has 17 amino acids. The trim removed 0 bases at V and 5 bases at J, leaving 10 bases unmatched. Germline V gene sequence: CDR1 SNHLY, CDR2 FYNNEI. This CDR3 reads CASSEALRTGGAETQYF. DNA for the CDR3: TGTGCCAGCAGTGAAGCGCTTCGTACAGGGGGCGCTGAGACCCAGTACTTC.

The chain employs TRBV4-1 and TRBJ2-1, with 11 bases lining up with TRBD1. The CDR3 spans 16 residues. Trimming removed 4 bases from V and 5 bases from J; junction bases left unmatched: 7. Per germline, CDR1 MGHRA and CDR2 YSYEKL. DNA of the CDR3: TGCGCCAGCAGCCCTCCCCGGGACAGGGGGGACAATGAGCAGTTCTTC. It codes for CASSPPRDRGDNEQFF.

The J gene is TRBJ2-7, the V gene TRBV11-2; D may be TRBD2 (5 bases). Between the trimmed V and J ends, which lost 5 bases and 5 bases, there was a span of 19 bases. The CDR3 contains 15 residues. Germline assignment: CDR1 SGHAT and CDR2 FQNNGV. The CDR3 is CASSATTRMGNEQYF. The CDR3 DNA is TGTGCCAGCAGCGCTACTACTAGAATGGGAAACGAGCAGTACTTC.

The CDR3 here is CASSPGRVEGEAFF. The CDR3 bases are TGTGCCAGCAGCCCGGGAAGGGTGGAAGGTGAAGCTTTCTTT. The chain joins TRBV11-2 to TRBJ1-1; D unclear. Per germline, CDR1 SGHAT and CDR2 FQNNGV. The CDR3 is 14 amino acids. With 5 bases removed from V and 7 bases from J, the gap between germline ends came to 17 bases.

The rearrangement joins TRBV15 to TRBJ2-3; 14 nucleotides align to TRBD2. The CDR3 is 17 residues long. Trimming took 0 bases from V and 7 from J; bases not matched to a gene: 6. CDR1 and CDR2 from the germline V gene are LNHNV and YYDKDF (reference sequence). In nucleotides, the CDR3 is TGTGCCACCAGCAGAGATCTGGGGACTAGCGGGAGCTATACGCAGTATTTT. Encoded protein: CATSRDLGTSGSYTQYF.

The table lists this clone with a few counts. The genes are TRBV5-6 and TRBJ1-6; D is perhaps TRBD1 (6 bases). The CDR3 is 14 amino acids. Trimming shortened V by 0 bases and J by 6 bases, and 7 bases separated the two germline ends. Germline CDR1 and CDR2: SGHDT and YYEEEE. CDR3 protein: CASSLVGGNSPLHF. The CDR3 DNA reads TGTGCCAGCAGCTTGGTAGGGGGTAATTCACCCCTCCACTTT.

This chain connects TRBV5-1 to TRBJ2-6; D is uncertain. Germline CDR1 SGHRS, CDR2 YFSETQ. Trimming shortened V by 1 base and J by 0 bases, and 5 bases separated the two germline ends. This CDR3 spans 15 amino acids. The CDR3 spells CASSLHLSGANVLTF. CDR3 in DNA: TGCGCCAGCAGCTTGCACCTCTCTGGGGCCAACGTCCTGACTTTC.

This sequence joins TRBV30 and TRBJ2-1; the D gene could be TRBD1 or TRBD2 (5 bases each). Germline loops: CDR1 GTSNPN, CDR2 SVGIG (reference sequence). V lost 3 bases, J lost 9 bases, and 12 bases lay in between. This CDR3 has 12 amino acids. The CDR3 here is CAWRGEWSEQFF. CDR3 sequence (DNA): TGTGCCTGGAGGGGGGAGTGGAGTGAGCAGTTCTTC.

The chain links TRBV9 to TRBJ1-3; no definite D call. V was pared by 4 bases and J by 2 bases, with 10 bases between. The CDR3 contains 14 residues. Germline values: CDR1 SGDLS, CDR2 YYNGEE. The CDR3 bases are TGTGCCAGCAGCCCGAGAAGGACTGGAAACACCATATATTTT. Amino acid sequence: CASSPRRTGNTIYF.

This clone was recorded only once. The genes are TRBV6-1 and TRBJ1-5; unclear D gene. Germline V gene sequence: CDR1 MNHNS, CDR2 SASEGT. V was clipped by 3 bases and J by 7 bases, with 19 bases between them. The CDR3 length is 16 residues. CDR3 in DNA: TGTGCCAGCAGTGACAGCCTCATCCGGGCGGGGCAGCCCCAGCATTTT. Protein sequence: CASSDSLIRAGQPQHF.

The V gene is TRBV7-3, the J gene TRBJ2-5, with 7 bases identical to TRBD1. Per germline, CDR1 SGHTA and CDR2 FQGTGA. The V gene end was trimmed by 3 bases and the J gene end by 2 bases; junction bases not matched to a gene: 6. The CDR3 consists of 15 residues. CDR3 residues: CASSLTGIPQETQYF. The CDR3 DNA sequence: TGTGCCAGCAGCTTGACAGGGATTCCTCAAGAGACCCAGTACTTC.

On this clone: Other DNA sequences in the same sample also yield this CDR3. The chain has TRBV6-5 and TRBJ1-2; TRBD1 is a possible D gene (6 bases). V was pared by 8 bases and J by 6 bases, with 10 bases between. Germline values: CDR1 MNHEY, CDR2 SVGAGI. The CDR3 extends over 11 amino acids. The CDR3 DNA is TGTGCCAGCCGCAGGGGCCATGGCTACACCTTC. This encodes CASRRGHGYTF.

This clone was observed a few times. The V gene is TRBV30, the J gene TRBJ2-1; D gene unclear. CDR1 and CDR2 (germline): GTSNPN, SVGIG (reference sequence). Deletions cut 3 bases from V and 3 bases from J, with 6 bases between. CDR3 length: 12 amino acids. The DNA for the CDR3 is TGTGCCTGGAGCCGAATCTACAATGAGCAGTTCTTC. Translation: CAWSRIYNEQFF.

This clone has just one count. The gene calls are TRBV5-5 and TRBJ1-3; D is ambiguous. Trimming stripped 4 bases from V and 5 bases from J, with 19 bases between. The CDR3 covers 16 residues. Germline loops: CDR1 SGHKS, CDR2 YYEKEE (reference sequence). Here the CDR3 DNA reads TGTGCCAGCAGCGCCACAATAAACGCAAACCGAAACACCATATATTTT. Its protein is CASSATINANRNTIYF.

This sequence joins TRBV5-4 and TRBJ2-7; tentative D call: TRBD2 (6 bases). The CDR3 is made up of 15 amino acids. V lost 3 bases, J lost 5 bases, and 18 bases lay in between. Germline-derived CDR1 and CDR2 are SGHNT and YYREEE (reference sequence). CDR3 sequence: CASSSWRGDPHEQYF. CDR3 in DNA: TGTGCCAGCAGCTCGTGGCGGGGCGACCCCCACGAGCAGTACTTC.

The genes are TRBV5-4 and TRBJ2-1; the D gene is possibly TRBD2 (5 bases). The CDR3 is 14 residues long. Trimming shortened V by 1 base and J by 5 bases, and 10 bases separated the two germline ends. The germline gives CDR1 SGHNT, CDR2 YYREEE (reference sequence). This chain's CDR3 is CASSLIVGDNEQFF. The CDR3 nucleotides read TGTGCCAGCAGCTTGATCGTGGGAGACAATGAGCAGTTCTTC.

This chain joins TRBV7-6 and TRBJ1-6, with D maybe TRBD1 (5 bases). V gave up 2 bases and J gave up 2 bases, with 13 bases separating them. The CDR3 has 17 residues. CDR1 is SGHVS, CDR2 FNYEAQ, per germline. In nucleotides, the CDR3 is TGTGCCAGCAGCTTAACCCCTTTGGGGCCCTATAATTCACCCCTCCACTTT. Amino acids: CASSLTPLGPYNSPLHF.

The gene calls are TRBV28 and TRBJ2-7; a possible D gene is TRBD2 (6 bases). The germline gives CDR1 MDHEN, CDR2 SYDVKM. The CDR3 loop spans 14 amino acids. Trimming removed 5 bases from V and 3 bases from J, with 14 bases in between. The CDR3 spells CASSPRTGLYEQYF. The CDR3 coding sequence is TGTGCCAGCAGTCCCCGGACGGGACTCTACGAGCAGTACTTC.

This clone came up a few times. The CDR3 DNA sequence: TGTGCCAGCAGCCTTTCGAACACCGGGGAGCTGTTTTTT. It yields the protein CASSLSNTGELFF. The chain recombines TRBV11-2 with TRBJ2-2; D gene uncertain. CDR1 and CDR2 from the germline V gene are SGHAT and FQNNGV. V lost 5 bases and J lost 0, with 4 bases in between. The CDR3 sequence is 13 residues long.

V gene TRBV18 combines with J gene TRBJ1-4; a weak D match, TRBD1 (6 bases). Per the germline V gene, CDR1 is KGHSH and CDR2 is LQKENI. The V gene lost 0 bases and the J gene lost 7 bases, with 15 bases spanning the gap. The CDR3 contains 16 residues. In nucleotides, the CDR3 is TGTGCCAGCTCACCACCTACAGGGCCGATGGGTGAAAAACTGTTTTTT. Its protein is CASSPPTGPMGEKLFF.

This clone turned up a few times. The chain uses TRBV5-6 and TRBJ2-7, with 12 bases aligning to TRBD2. CDR1 and CDR2 (germline): SGHDT, YYEEEE. J was trimmed by 5 bases and V by 1 base; bases with no gene match: 7. This CDR3 comprises 16 residues. The chain's CDR3 is CASSLRRTSGIDEQYF. CDR3 DNA: TGTGCCAGCAGCTTGCGGCGGACTAGCGGGATCGACGAGCAGTACTTC. The full variable domain, its missing parts supplied by reference TRBV5-6 and TRBJ2-7, is DAGVTQSPTHLIKTRGQQVTLRCSPKSGHDTVSWYQQALGQGPQFIFQYYEEEERQRGNFPDRFSGHQFPNYSSELNVNALLLGDSALYLCASSLRRTSGIDEQYFGPGTRLTVT.

This rearrangement joins TRBV9 to TRBJ2-7; D gene unclear. Per the germline V gene, CDR1 is SGDLS and CDR2 is YYNGEE. With 0 bases removed from V and 3 bases from J, the gap between germline ends came to 7 bases. CDR3 length: 13 residues. CDR3 residues: CASSVAPSYEQYF. In DNA form, the CDR3 reads TGTGCCAGCAGCGTAGCTCCAAGCTACGAGCAGTACTTC.